Following are 13 T cell receptor beta chains from one sample sequenced in a study of T cell responses to AZD1222 COVID-19 vaccine. Profiling relied on immunoSEQ multiplex PCR, and the TCRdb table lists in-frame clones only, not all of them. Of 90,000 to 150,000 clones detected, about 90% appear once; the ten largest clones hold approximately 8.4%. The specimen was peripheral blood, collected on day 0 of AZD1222 vaccination. The receptors shown here come from an adult in good health.

The chain employs TRBV28 and TRBJ2-7; perhaps TRBD1 as D (6 bases). CDR1 is MDHEN and CDR2 is SYDVKM in the germline V gene. This CDR3 contains 12 residues. V was trimmed by 5 bases and J by 3 bases, leaving 8 bases between them. DNA for the CDR3: TGTGCCAGCAGTGGGGACATCTACGAGCAGTACTTC. This translates into CASSGDIYEQYF. Together with reference TRBV28 and TRBJ2-7, the CDR3 gives the full variable domain: DVKVTQSSRYLVKRTGEKVFLECVQDMDHENMFWYRQDPGLGLRLIYFSYDVKMKEKGDIPEGYSVSREKKERFSLILESASTNQTSMYLCASSGDIYEQYFGPGTRLTVT.

This clone showed up just a few times. V gene TRBV3-1 (or the pseudogene TRBV3-2) combines with J gene TRBJ1-2; D is ambiguous. Germline values: CDR1 LGHDT, CDR2 YNNKEL (reference sequence). Between the trimmed V and J ends, which lost 3 bases and 4 bases, there was a span of 18 bases. This CDR3 has 16 amino acids. The CDR3 DNA sequence: TGTGCCAGCAGCCATATTGGAGGGAGTAAACGCTATGGCTACACCTTC. This encodes CASSHIGGSKRYGYTF.

The chain links TRBV6-6 to TRBJ2-2; no clear D gene. CDR3 size: 13 residues. V lost 7 bases, J lost 4 bases, and 10 bases lay in between. CDR1 and CDR2 (germline): MNHNY, SVGAGI (reference sequence). CDR3: CASMDRFTGELFF. The CDR3 region has the DNA TGTGCCAGCATGGATCGGTTCACCGGGGAGCTGTTTTTT.

The V call is TRBV5-1, the J call TRBJ2-1, with 12 bases fitting TRBD2. Germline V CDR1 and CDR2: SGHRS, YFSETQ. There are 15 residues in the CDR3. The V segment lost 3 bases and the J segment 5 bases; nucleotides outside the gene matches: 3. The CDR3 region is CASSWTSGTHNEQFF. CDR3 sequence (DNA): TGCGCCAGCAGCTGGACTAGCGGGACACACAATGAGCAGTTCTTC.

V and J are TRBV5-4 and TRBJ2-5; 10 positions match TRBD1. This CDR3 comprises 15 residues. The trim removed 1 base at V and 5 bases at J, leaving 5 bases unmatched. CDR1 is SGHNT, CDR2 YYREEE, per germline (reference sequence). CDR3 protein: CASSLFGTGEETQYF. Written as DNA, the CDR3 is TGTGCCAGCAGCTTGTTCGGGACAGGGGAGGAGACCCAGTACTTC. Based on the CDR3 plus reference TRBV5-4 and TRBJ2-5, the full variable domain is ETGVTQSPTHLIKTRGQQVTLRCSSQSGHNTVSWYQQALGQGPQFIFQYYREEENGRGNFPPRFSGLQFPNYSSELNVNALELDDSALYLCASSLFGTGEETQYFGPGTRLLVL.

The J gene is TRBJ1-1, the V gene TRBV7-8; TRBD1 might be the D (5 bases). Trimming removed 1 base at V and 3 bases at J, with 9 bases between. The CDR3 is 14 residues long. Germline CDR1 reads SGHVS; CDR2 reads FQNEAQ. Written as DNA, the CDR3 is TGTGCCAGCAGCTTAGGAGGGGCTCACACTGAAGCTTTCTTT. Translated, it gives CASSLGGAHTEAFF.

This chain uses TRBV10-3 with TRBJ1-2; D gene uncertain. Per the germline V gene, CDR1 is ENHRY and CDR2 is SYGVKD. V was shortened by 0 bases and J by 4 bases, with 6 bases between the two germline ends. This CDR3 is built from 13 residues. The CDR3 DNA sequence: TGTGCCATCAGTGAGTCAAGAGCCTATGGCTACACCTTC. This sequence encodes CAISESRAYGYTF.

J is TRBJ2-3 and V is TRBV9; 7 positions match TRBD1. This CDR3 spans 14 amino acids. V lost 0 bases, J lost 5 bases, and 3 bases stayed unmatched. Germline V lookup: CDR1 SGDLS, CDR2 YYNGEE. Here the CDR3 DNA reads TGTGCCAGCAGCGTAGCCCCAGGGGGAGATACGCAGTATTTT. Translated: CASSVAPGGDTQYF.

The V and J genes are TRBV15 and TRBJ1-1, with unresolved D. Germline V gene sequence: CDR1 LNHNV, CDR2 YYDKDF (reference sequence). The CDR3 is 14 residues long. V was trimmed by 4 bases and J by 3 bases, leaving 12 bases between them. The CDR3 sequence is CATSIRPWDTEAFF. CDR3 DNA: TGTGCCACCAGCATCAGACCCTGGGACACTGAAGCTTTCTTT.

This rearrangement joins TRBV11-2 to TRBJ1-2; tentatively, D is TRBD1 (6 bases). The CDR3 runs to 15 residues. Trimming stripped 5 bases from V and 0 bases from J, with 13 bases between. Germline CDR1 and CDR2: SGHAT and FQNNGV. CDR3 residues: CASSQRQGSNYGYTF. The CDR3 region has the DNA TGTGCCAGCAGCCAAAGGCAGGGGTCTAACTATGGCTACACCTTC.

V usage is TRBV7-9 and J usage is TRBJ1-2; D is unresolved. CDR3 length: 15 residues. The V end was cut by 4 bases, the J end by 8 bases, with 20 bases between. Germline lookup yields CDR1 SEHNR and CDR2 FQNEAQ (reference sequence). CDR3 sequence reads: CASSYEAYGVYGYTF. The CDR3 nucleotides are TGTGCCAGCAGCTACGAGGCGTATGGAGTTTACGGCTACACCTTC.

The chain employs TRBV6-1 and TRBJ1-2; possible D gene TRBD1, 6 bases. Trimming took 2 bases from V and 7 from J, leaving 23 bases between them. From germline, CDR1 is MNHNS and CDR2 SASEGT. This CDR3 contains 17 residues. The CDR3 nucleotides read TGTGCCAGCAGTGAACGCCGGCAGGGGCAGAACGGGCGTGGCTACACCTTC. The encoded protein is CASSERRQGQNGRGYTF.

The chain joins TRBV7-2 to TRBJ1-1, with TRBD1 identical over 7 bases. The CDR3 extends over 16 amino acids. With V trimmed by 1 base and J by 0 bases, 5 bases remained unmatched. Germline V gene data show CDR1 as SGHTA and CDR2 as FQGNSA. The CDR3 bases are TGTGCCAGCAGCTTAGGCGGGACAGTTATGAACACTGAAGCTTTCTTT. Translated: CASSLGGTVMNTEAFF.